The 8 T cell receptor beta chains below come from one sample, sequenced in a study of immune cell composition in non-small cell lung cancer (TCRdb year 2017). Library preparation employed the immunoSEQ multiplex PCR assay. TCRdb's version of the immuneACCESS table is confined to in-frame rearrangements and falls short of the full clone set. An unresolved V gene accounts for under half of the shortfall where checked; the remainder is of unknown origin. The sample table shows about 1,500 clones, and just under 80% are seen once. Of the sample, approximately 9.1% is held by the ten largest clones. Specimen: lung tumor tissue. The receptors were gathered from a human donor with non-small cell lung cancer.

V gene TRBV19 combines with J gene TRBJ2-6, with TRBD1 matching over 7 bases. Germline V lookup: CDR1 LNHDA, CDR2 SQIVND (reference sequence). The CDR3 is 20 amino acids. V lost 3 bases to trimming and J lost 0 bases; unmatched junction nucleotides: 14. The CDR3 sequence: CASSIRPAGGSPSGANVLTF. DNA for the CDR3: TGTGCCAGTAGTATTAGGCCCGCAGGGGGTAGCCCCTCTGGGGCCAACGTCCTGACTTTC.

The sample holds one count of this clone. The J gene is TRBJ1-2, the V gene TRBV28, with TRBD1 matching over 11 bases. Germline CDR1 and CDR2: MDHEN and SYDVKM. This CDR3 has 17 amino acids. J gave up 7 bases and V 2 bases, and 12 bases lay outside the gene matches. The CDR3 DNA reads TGTGCCAGCAGTTTAGGAGCCGGGACAGGGGGTCGGGCTGGCTACACCTTC. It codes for CASSLGAGTGGRAGYTF.

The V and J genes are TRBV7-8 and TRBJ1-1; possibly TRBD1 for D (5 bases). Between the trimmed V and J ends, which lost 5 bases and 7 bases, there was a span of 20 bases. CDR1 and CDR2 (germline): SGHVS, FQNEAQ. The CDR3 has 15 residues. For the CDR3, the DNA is TGTGCCAGCAGCCGATTTTTGGGGCCCAGGAGTGAAGCTTTCTTT. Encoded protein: CASSRFLGPRSEAFF.

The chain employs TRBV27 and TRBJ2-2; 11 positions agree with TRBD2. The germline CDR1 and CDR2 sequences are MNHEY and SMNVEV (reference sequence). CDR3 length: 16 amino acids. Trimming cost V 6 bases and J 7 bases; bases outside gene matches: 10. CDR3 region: CASRGVRLAGFGELFF. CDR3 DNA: TGTGCCAGCAGGGGGGTGCGACTAGCGGGGTTCGGGGAGCTGTTTTTT.

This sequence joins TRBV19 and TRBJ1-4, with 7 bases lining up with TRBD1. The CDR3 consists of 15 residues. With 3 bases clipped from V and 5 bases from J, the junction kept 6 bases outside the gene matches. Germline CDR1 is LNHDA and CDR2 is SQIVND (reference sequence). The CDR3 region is CASSIQTGPNEKLFF. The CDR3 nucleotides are TGTGCCAGTAGTATCCAGACAGGGCCGAATGAAAAACTGTTTTTT.

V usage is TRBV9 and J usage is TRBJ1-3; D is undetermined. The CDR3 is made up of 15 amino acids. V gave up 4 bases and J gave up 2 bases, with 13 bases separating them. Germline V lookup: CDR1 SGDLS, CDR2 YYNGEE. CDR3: CASSPRLGTGNTIYF. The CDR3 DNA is TGTGCCAGCAGCCCCCGTCTAGGTACTGGAAACACCATATATTTT.

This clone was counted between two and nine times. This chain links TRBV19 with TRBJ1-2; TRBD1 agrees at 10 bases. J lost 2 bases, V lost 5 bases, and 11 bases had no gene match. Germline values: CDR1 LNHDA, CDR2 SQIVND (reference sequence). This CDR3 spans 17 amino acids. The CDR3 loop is CASSDRDRGSPNYGYTF. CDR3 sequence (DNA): TGTGCCAGTAGTGACCGGGACAGGGGCTCCCCGAACTATGGCTACACCTTC. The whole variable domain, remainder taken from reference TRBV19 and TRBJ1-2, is DGGITQSPKYLFRKEGQNVTLSCEQNLNHDAMYWYRQDPGQGLRLIYYSQIVNDFQKGDIAEGYSVSREKKESFPLTVTSAQKNPTAFYLCASSDRDRGSPNYGYTFGSGTRLTVV.

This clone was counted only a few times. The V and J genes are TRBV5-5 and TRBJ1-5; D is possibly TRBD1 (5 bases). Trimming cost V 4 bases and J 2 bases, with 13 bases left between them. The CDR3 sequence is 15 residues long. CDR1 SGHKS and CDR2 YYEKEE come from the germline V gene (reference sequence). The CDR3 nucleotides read TGTGCCAGCAGCCATTGGGGGGAGGGCAATCAGCCCCAGCATTTT. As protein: CASSHWGEGNQPQHF.